These 23 T cell receptor beta chains came from one sample sequenced in a study of blood T cell repertoires in COVID-19. Profiling relied on immunoSEQ multiplex PCR, and the TCRdb table lists in-frame clones only, not all of them. This sample has hundreds of thousands of clones, with more than 75% found just once. Material for sequencing was PBMCs or T cells enriched from blood (not recorded which). These receptors all stem from a woman between 40 and 50 years old with acute COVID-19.

The chain has TRBV9 and TRBJ2-2; D may be TRBD1 (5 bases). This CDR3 has 16 amino acids. The V gene lost 4 bases and the J gene lost 0 bases, with 13 bases spanning the gap. Germline values: CDR1 SGDLS, CDR2 YYNGEE. For the CDR3, the DNA is TGTGCCAGCAGCACGTTCGACAGCCCGAACACCGGGGAGCTGTTTTTT. Translation gives CASSTFDSPNTGELFF.

The count of this clone is one. This sequence joins TRBV5-4 and TRBJ2-1, with D possibly being TRBD2 (5 bases). The CDR3 covers 17 residues. Trimming shortened V by 0 bases and J by 6 bases, and 19 bases separated the two germline ends. Germline CDR1 SGHNT, CDR2 YYREEE (reference sequence). The CDR3 nucleotides read TGTGCCAGCAGCTTGGGTTGGAGCGGCGGCGCATCCAATGAGCAGTTCTTC. Translating gives CASSLGWSGGASNEQFF.

This chain uses TRBV9 with TRBJ2-2, with no clear D. Germline lookup yields CDR1 SGDLS and CDR2 YYNGEE. V lost 3 bases, J lost 10 bases, and 16 bases lay in between. The CDR3 consists of 14 residues. The CDR3 DNA reads as TGTGCCAGCAGCGCCCGTGTTGTTAGTGAGGAGCTGTTTTTT. Translated: CASSARVVSEELFF.

The chain is built from TRBV7-9 and TRBJ1-2, with 7 bases fitting TRBD1. With V trimmed by 4 bases and J by 5 bases, 4 bases remained unmatched. CDR3 length equals 13 residues. In germline, CDR1 is SEHNR, CDR2 FQNEAQ (reference sequence). The CDR3 sequence: CASSSGQIYGYTF. The CDR3 DNA reads TGTGCCAGCAGCTCGGGACAGATATATGGCTACACCTTC.

J is TRBJ2-7 and V is TRBV19; TRBD2 agrees at 9 bases. This CDR3 has 14 residues. Germline values: CDR1 LNHDA, CDR2 SQIVND (reference sequence). Germline trimming cut 2 bases from V and 5 bases from J; bases unmatched to any gene: 4. For the CDR3, the DNA is TGTGCCAGTAGTATACTAGCGGGGACCGACGAGCAGTACTTC. It translates to CASSILAGTDEQYF.

V usage is TRBV21-1 and J usage is TRBJ1-4; the table's D call TRBD1 went unverified against the DNA. TRBV21-1 is flagged as a pseudogene. The CDR3 length is 15 residues. CDR3 sequence (DNA): TGTGCCCGCCGGACGCAGGGCGGCTTGGGTGAAAAACTGTTTTTT. Translating it yields CARRTQGGLGEKLFF.

The chain carries TRBV5-1 and TRBJ2-7; 10 bases fit TRBD1. The CDR3 spans 15 residues. Looked up from germline, CDR1 is SGHRS and CDR2 is YFSETQ. The J segment lost 7 bases and the V segment lost 1 base, leaving 8 bases of the junction unmatched. The CDR3 DNA reads as TGCGCCAGCAGCTTGACAACCGGGACAGGGGAAGAGCAGTACTTC. Translating it yields CASSLTTGTGEEQYF.

The chain uses TRBV9 and TRBJ1-2; 9 bases align to TRBD1. The V and J ends lost 3 bases and 8 bases, in that order; junction bases with no gene match: 11. This CDR3 has 15 residues. Looked up from germline, CDR1 is SGDLS and CDR2 is YYNGEE. The CDR3 region has the DNA TGTGCCAGCAGCGCGCCTGGACAGGGGTTCGGCGGCTACACCTTC. This sequence encodes CASSAPGQGFGGYTF.

The chain combines TRBV6-5 with TRBJ2-4, with D perhaps TRBD1 (5 bases). The CDR3 has 13 residues. Germline CDR1 MNHEY, CDR2 SVGAGI. Trimming took off 6 bases at V and 8 bases at J, with 14 bases between the two ends. The CDR3 loop reads CASRARVLDIQYF. The CDR3 DNA reads TGTGCCAGCAGAGCCAGGGTTCTAGACATTCAGTACTTC.

The V call is TRBV5-8, the J call TRBJ1-1; D unclear. Germline CDR1 and CDR2: SGHTS and YDEGEE. This CDR3 spans 13 amino acids. Trimming cost V 4 bases and J 3 bases, with 10 bases left between them. Here the CDR3 DNA reads TGTGCCAGCAGCCCAAGAGTCGACACTGAAGCTTTCTTT. Amino acids: CASSPRVDTEAFF.

The J gene is TRBJ2-1, the V gene TRBV5-1; tentative D call: TRBD1 (6 bases). Trimming left V 3 bases short and J 0 bases short, with 22 bases between. Germline loops: CDR1 SGHRS, CDR2 YFSETQ. This CDR3 has 19 residues. As DNA, the CDR3 is TGCGCCAGCAGCTCTCCGGGACAAATGGTACTCAGCTCCTACAATGAGCAGTTCTTC. Encoded protein: CASSSPGQMVLSSYNEQFF.

The J gene is TRBJ1-3, the V gene TRBV7-2, with 7 bases fitting TRBD1. Trimming cost V 6 bases and J 2 bases; bases outside gene matches: 4. This CDR3 is built from 14 residues. The V gene's germline CDR1 is SGHTA and CDR2 FQGNSA. The CDR3 DNA reads TGTGCCAGCAGGGATGACAGGGCTGGAAACACCATATATTTT. This gives the protein CASRDDRAGNTIYF. Full variable domain (rest looked up from reference TRBV7-2 and TRBJ1-3): GAGVSQSPSNKVTEKGKDVELRCDPISGHTALYWYRQSLGQGLEFLIYFQGNSAPDKSGLPSDRFSAERTGGSVSTLTIQRTQQEDSAVYLCASRDDRAGNTIYFGEGSWLTVV.

The CDR3 nucleotides are TGTGCCAGCAGTTTTACCAGGGAAGGCTACACCTTC. Amino acid sequence: CASSFTREGYTF. The genes are TRBV6-5 and TRBJ1-2; the D gene is possibly TRBD1 (5 bases). Germline CDR1 is MNHEY and CDR2 is SVGAGI. This CDR3 has 12 residues. V lost 4 bases and J lost 8, with 11 bases in between.

This chain connects TRBV18 to TRBJ1-2, with D unclear. The CDR3 runs to 11 residues. Germline V gene data show CDR1 as KGHSH and CDR2 as LQKENI. Trimming took 5 bases from V and 7 from J, leaving 8 bases between them. The CDR3, as DNA: TGTGCCAGCTCAGCAGGAGGTGGCTACACCTTC. Translated, it gives CASSAGGGYTF.

CDR3 region: CASRNGGGDYGYTF. Here the CDR3 DNA reads TGTGCCAGCAGAAATGGAGGGGGCGACTATGGCTACACCTTC. The chain links TRBV5-4 to TRBJ1-2, with 7 bases that match TRBD1. The V gene end was trimmed by 5 bases and the J gene end by 3 bases; junction bases not matched to a gene: 7. This CDR3 region has 14 residues. Germline V gene sequence: CDR1 SGHNT, CDR2 YYREEE (reference sequence). Variable domain in full (rest from reference TRBV5-4 and TRBJ1-2): ETGVTQSPTHLIKTRGQQVTLRCSSQSGHNTVSWYQQALGQGPQFIFQYYREEENGRGNFPPRFSGLQFPNYSSELNVNALELDDSALYLCASRNGGGDYGYTFGSGTRLTVV.

At least ten counts were recorded for this clone. The genes are TRBV4-1 and TRBJ2-7; TRBD2 aligns across 9 bases. CDR1 is MGHRA and CDR2 is YSYEKL in the germline V gene. The CDR3 totals 13 residues. The junction had 2 bases not matched to a gene; V was cut back by 4 bases and J by 4 bases. The DNA for the CDR3 is TGCGCCAGCAGCCGACTAGCGGAATACGAGCAGTACTTC. It yields the protein CASSRLAEYEQYF.

V is TRBV14 and J is TRBJ2-7, with 8 bases fitting TRBD1. The CDR3 contains 15 residues. CDR1 and CDR2 from the germline V gene are SGHDN and FVKESK. Trimming at V came to 0 bases and at J to 5 bases, leaving 6 bases not matched to a gene. The CDR3 nucleotides are TGTGCCAGCAGCCAAGACAGGACAGGGTCGGACGAGCAGTACTTC. Protein product: CASSQDRTGSDEQYF.

V is TRBV6-4 and J is TRBJ1-6, with TRBD1 matching over 8 bases. This CDR3 contains 15 residues. Trimming at V came to 3 bases and at J to 7 bases, leaving 5 bases not matched to a gene. CDR1 and CDR2 (germline): MRHNA, SNTAGT. The CDR3 sequence is CASSESPGGNSPLHF. The CDR3, as DNA: TGTGCCAGCAGTGAGAGTCCAGGGGGCAATTCACCCCTCCACTTT.

The chain joins TRBV7-2 to TRBJ1-2; the match to TRBD1 covers 9 bases. Trimming took 5 bases from V and 7 from J; bases not matched to a gene: 14. Germline CDR1 and CDR2: SGHTA and FQGNSA. CDR3 length: 16 amino acids. The CDR3 sequence is CASSPQPGQGVSGYTF. The CDR3 DNA reads TGTGCCAGCAGCCCACAACCGGGACAGGGTGTTTCTGGCTACACCTTC.

This sequence joins TRBV19 and TRBJ2-2, with D perhaps TRBD2 (5 bases). V shed 3 bases and J shed 0 bases, with 11 bases lying between them. The CDR3 spans 16 residues. Germline lookup yields CDR1 LNHDA and CDR2 SQIVND (reference sequence). The CDR3, as DNA: TGTGCCAGTAGTATTTTCCAGCGGCCGAACACCGGGGAGCTGTTTTTT. Translating gives CASSIFQRPNTGELFF. The full variable domain, its missing parts supplied by reference TRBV19 and TRBJ2-2, is DGGITQSPKYLFRKEGQNVTLSCEQNLNHDAMYWYRQDPGQGLRLIYYSQIVNDFQKGDIAEGYSVSREKKESFPLTVTSAQKNPTAFYLCASSIFQRPNTGELFFGEGSRLTVL.

The count of this clone is one. The chain employs TRBV9 and TRBJ2-3, with TRBD2 identical over 13 bases. Trimming at V came to 4 bases and at J to 4 bases, leaving 6 bases not matched to a gene. The CDR3 has 16 residues. Germline assignment: CDR1 SGDLS and CDR2 YYNGEE. For the CDR3, the DNA is TGTGCCAGCAGCATTAGGACTAGCGGGAGCCCAGATACGCAGTATTTT. Its protein is CASSIRTSGSPDTQYF.

DNA of the CDR3: TGTGCCAGCAGCATAGGGACTAGCGGATACAATGAGCAGTTCTTC. It codes for CASSIGTSGYNEQFF. The chain employs TRBV5-5 and TRBJ2-1; the match to TRBD2 covers 11 bases. The germline CDR1 and CDR2 sequences are SGHKS and YYEKEE (reference sequence). V lost 4 bases to trimming and J lost 4 bases; unmatched junction nucleotides: 4. The CDR3 runs to 15 residues.

The chain employs TRBV6-5 and TRBJ1-4; D is unresolved. Trimming removed 6 bases at V and 7 bases at J, with 18 bases between. There are 15 residues in the CDR3. Germline CDR1 reads MNHEY; CDR2 reads SVGAGI. This chain's CDR3 is CASRRGGINTEKLFF. The CDR3 DNA is TGTGCCAGCAGACGGGGAGGGATTAATACTGAAAAACTGTTTTTT.